The clone carrying this TCR beta chain has more than one count but fewer than ten. Its antigen remains unidentified. Per the germline V gene, CDR1 is SGHTA and CDR2 is FQGNSA. There are 13 residues in the CDR3. Trimming pared 4 bases from V and 7 bases from J, leaving 13 bases between. This sample was included in a study of cytomegalovirus exposure and HLA in healthy donors. Study as a whole: An analysis done earlier identified 120 million or so unique TCR beta sequences from about 180 million T cells. Drawn from HLA-typed donors, 80 million to 95 million unique TCRs were held in an early data release. Study-wide results and caveats: Per published accounts, TCR beta sequences correctly predicted the HLA-A and HLA-B alleles of most subjects. According to an earlier analysis, most TCR beta V segments yielded productive rearrangements about 90% or about 30% of the time.

The PCR ran on 60 Vbeta and 13 Jbeta primers. Repertoires were generated with immunoSEQ multiplex PCR, while TCRdb's copy carries only in-frame clones and drops some. Of over 150,000 clones detected, approximately 75% appear once; the ten largest clones hold roughly 3.5%. This TCR was sampled from a young man in good health and CMV-seropositive. The chain links TRBV7-2 to TRBJ2-5; D gene unclear. Sequenced sample: PBMCs. The CDR3 coding sequence is TGTGCCAGCAGCTCCCAAGGCGGCGTGACCCAGTACTTC. Translated, it gives CASSSQGGVTQYF.